Listed here are 28 T cell receptor beta chains from one sample, sequenced in a study of cytomegalovirus exposure and HLA in healthy donors. PCR primers comprised 60 Vbeta and 13 Jbeta primers. Profiled with immunoSEQ multiplex PCR; TCRdb holds only in-frame clones, not every one. The sample holds fewer than 200,000 clones, 75% seen once. The sequencing input was PBMCs. The receptors shown here come from a female donor in good health and CMV-seronegative.

This clone appeared once. V gene TRBV27 combines with J gene TRBJ2-7; D is uncertain. This CDR3 is 14 amino acids long. From germline, CDR1 is MNHEY and CDR2 SMNVEV (reference sequence). V was clipped by 10 bases and J by 0 bases, with 16 bases between them. Written as DNA, the CDR3 is TGTGCCACCCGAGGTCCGCCTATCTCCTACGAGCAGTACTTC. This sequence encodes CATRGPPISYEQYF.

The CDR3 DNA is TGCGCCAGCAGCCAAGAACAGCGGATCACAGATACGCAGTATTTT. Encoded protein: CASSQEQRITDTQYF. The chain links TRBV4-1 to TRBJ2-3, with a tentative D call TRBD2 (5 bases). Trimming stripped 0 bases from V and 2 bases from J, with 9 bases between. The germline CDR1 and CDR2 sequences are MGHRA and YSYEKL. This CDR3 is built from 15 residues.

This chain connects TRBV11-2 to TRBJ1-2, with D possibly being TRBD1 (6 bases). Per germline, CDR1 SGHAT and CDR2 FQNNGV. The ends were cut back, 1 base at V and 7 bases at J, with 7 bases in the middle. This CDR3 contains 12 residues. The CDR3 loop reads CASSLGDTGYTF. The CDR3 bases are TGTGCCAGCAGCTTAGGGGACACTGGCTACACCTTC. Filled out from reference TRBV11-2 and TRBJ1-2, the complete variable domain reads EAGVAQSPRYKIIEKRQSVAFWCNPISGHATLYWYQQILGQGPKLLIQFQNNGVVDDSQLPKDRFSAERLKGVDSTLKIQPAKLEDSAVYLCASSLGDTGYTFGSGTRLTVV.

With regard to this clone: Other DNA sequences of this sample code for an identical CDR3. The gene calls are TRBV7-3 and TRBJ1-1, with a tentative D call TRBD1 (5 bases). This CDR3 spans 13 amino acids. The germline V gene has CDR1 SGHTA and CDR2 FQGTGA. V lost 6 bases and J lost 0, with 8 bases in between. In DNA, the CDR3 is TGTGCCAGCAGTCTACAGGTGAACACTGAAGCTTTCTTT. It yields the protein CASSLQVNTEAFF.

V is TRBV6-1 and J is TRBJ2-7; possible D gene TRBD1, 5 bases. CDR1 is MNHNS, CDR2 SASEGT, per germline. This CDR3 spans 12 amino acids. Trimming pared 8 bases from V and 3 bases from J, leaving 11 bases between. The CDR3 reads CASEGVGYEQYF. In DNA, the CDR3 is TGTGCCAGCGAAGGGGTCGGCTACGAGCAGTACTTC.

CDR3 coding DNA: TGTGCCAGCAGCGTAGACTTGCGGGGGGCCTCCTACAATGAGCAGTTCTTC. Translated, it gives CASSVDLRGASYNEQFF. The chain uses TRBV9 and TRBJ2-1; 8 bases match TRBD2. V gave up 0 bases and J gave up 0 bases; unmatched junction bases: 5. The germline gives CDR1 SGDLS, CDR2 YYNGEE. The CDR3 runs 17 residues. The whole variable domain, filled in from reference TRBV9 and TRBJ2-1, reads DSGVTQTPKHLITATGQRVTLRCSPRSGDLSVYWYQQSLDQGLQFLIQYYNGEERAKGNILERFSAQQFPDLHSELNLSSLELGDSALYFCASSVDLRGASYNEQFFGPGTRLTVL.

This clone was seen a few times. This chain connects TRBV4-2 to TRBJ1-2; D remains unclear. This CDR3 comprises 14 residues. Germline V gene data show CDR1 as LGHNA and CDR2 as YNFKEQ. The V end was cut by 4 bases, the J end by 0 bases, with 9 bases between. The CDR3 DNA reads as TGTGCCAGCAGCCTTACCGGGACTAACTATGGCTACACCTTC. Translation: CASSLTGTNYGYTF.

This clone was detected a few times. This CDR3 reads CSGLTGKNGNTIYF. Here the CDR3 DNA reads TGCAGCGGATTGACAGGGAAAAATGGAAACACCATATATTTT. The V call is TRBV29-1, the J call TRBJ1-3, with TRBD1 identical over 7 bases. After removal of 7 bases from V and 3 bases from J, the junction contained 9 bases not matched to a gene. From germline, CDR1 is SQVTM and CDR2 ANQGSEA. This CDR3 has 14 residues.

The chain uses TRBV5-1 and TRBJ2-3; tentatively, D is TRBD1 (6 bases). The V and J ends lost 0 bases and 6 bases respectively, with 17 bases between them. Per the germline V gene, CDR1 is SGHRS and CDR2 is YFSETQ. The CDR3 contains 16 residues. CDR3 coding DNA: TGCGCCAGCAGCTTGGCCAGTGCAGGGGCCCGGGATACGCAGTATTTT. As protein: CASSLASAGARDTQYF.

The sample holds a few counts of this clone. The chain employs TRBV2 and TRBJ2-7; 7 bases map to TRBD1. CDR1 and CDR2 (germline): SNHLY, FYNNEI. With V trimmed by 6 bases and J by 3 bases, 5 bases remained unmatched. There are 13 residues in the CDR3. The DNA of the CDR3 is TGTGCCAGCAGAATTACAGGGGTCTACGAGCAGTACTTC. Encoded protein: CASRITGVYEQYF.

V gene TRBV30 combines with J gene TRBJ1-6; D is perhaps TRBD1 (5 bases). This CDR3 region has 14 residues. Germline CDR1 GTSNPN, CDR2 SVGIG (reference sequence). Trimming took off 0 bases at V and 3 bases at J, with 6 bases between the two ends. The CDR3 sequence: CAWSVGHYNSPLHF. The CDR3 bases are TGTGCCTGGAGTGTTGGACACTATAATTCACCCCTCCACTTT.

The rearrangement links TRBV29-1 to TRBJ2-7, with 15 bases identical to TRBD2. CDR3 size: 15 residues. The V gene's germline CDR1 is SQVTM and CDR2 ANQGSEA. Losses at the gene ends were 6 bases for V and 1 base for J; bases not matched to a gene: 4. CDR3 bases: TGCAGCGTATGGACTAGCGGGAGGGCTTCCTACGAGCAGTACTTC. As protein: CSVWTSGRASYEQYF.

This chain uses TRBV28 with TRBJ2-7, with D tentatively TRBD2 (6 bases). CDR1 is MDHEN and CDR2 is SYDVKM in the germline V gene. The CDR3 is 11 residues long. The germline V and J ends were trimmed by 7 bases and 5 bases, with 9 bases remaining between them. CDR3 DNA sequence: TGTGCCAGCACCCGGAGGGACGAGCAGTACTTC. Protein product: CASTRRDEQYF.

The V and J genes are TRBV2 and TRBJ1-6; D is perhaps TRBD1 (5 bases). Deletions cut 9 bases from V and 11 bases from J, with 17 bases between. This CDR3 comprises 13 residues. Germline CDR1 is SNHLY and CDR2 is FYNNEI. CDR3 nucleotide sequence: TGTGCCAGGCATTCGGACAAAAGAACACCCCTCCACTTT. This encodes CARHSDKRTPLHF.

The V and J genes are TRBV9 and TRBJ2-2; maybe TRBD2 (5 bases). The CDR3 is 13 amino acids. V was clipped by 0 bases and J by 8 bases, with 8 bases between them. The V gene's germline CDR1 is SGDLS and CDR2 YYNGEE. CDR3 in DNA: TGTGCCAGCAGCGTAGGGGGAGAGGGGGAGCTGTTTTTT. As protein: CASSVGGEGELFF.

This clone was counted a few times. The rearrangement links TRBV29-1 to TRBJ1-4, with no clear D. The CDR3 loop spans 15 amino acids. Germline loops: CDR1 SQVTM, CDR2 ANQGSEA. Trimming stripped 8 bases from V and 10 bases from J, with 26 bases between. This CDR3 reads CSPGSLGSALGKLFF. In nucleotides, the CDR3 is TGCAGCCCCGGGTCCCTAGGATCGGCTTTGGGAAAACTGTTTTTT.

The V call is TRBV7-2, the J call TRBJ2-4, with a possible D match to TRBD2 (7 bases). Germline V lookup: CDR1 SGHTA, CDR2 FQGNSA. The CDR3 has 15 residues. Between the trimmed V and J ends, which lost 1 base and 6 bases, there was a span of 13 bases. This chain's CDR3 is CASSLGEGGPNIQYF. The DNA for the CDR3 is TGTGCCAGCAGCTTAGGGGAGGGGGGTCCAAACATTCAGTACTTC.

The V and J genes are TRBV18 and TRBJ2-4; D might be TRBD1 (6 bases). V was shortened by 6 bases and J by 0 bases, with 15 bases between the two germline ends. The length of the CDR3 is 16 residues. The germline V gene has CDR1 KGHSH and CDR2 LQKENI. The CDR3 DNA follows: TGTGCCAGCTCTCTCGGGACAACTTTAGCCAAAAACATTCAGTACTTC. Translated: CASSLGTTLAKNIQYF.

The genes are TRBV11-1 and TRBJ2-3; 10 bases are shared with TRBD1. The CDR3 is 15 residues long. The trim removed 6 bases at V and 4 bases at J, leaving 7 bases unmatched. Germline CDR1 and CDR2: SGHAT and FQDESV (reference sequence). In DNA, the CDR3 is TGTGCCAGCAGACACTCCGGGACAGGGGCAGATACGCAGTATTTT. Encoded protein: CASRHSGTGADTQYF.

The rearrangement uses TRBV2 and TRBJ1-2, with TRBD1 matching over 9 bases. With 5 bases clipped from V and 4 bases from J, the junction kept 5 bases outside the gene matches. The CDR3 runs 14 residues. Germline V gene data show CDR1 as SNHLY and CDR2 as FYNNEI. The CDR3 DNA reads as TGTGCCAGCAGTTTGGGACAGGGCGTCTATGGCTACACCTTC. The encoded protein is CASSLGQGVYGYTF.

V is TRBV4-1 and J is TRBJ1-1, with TRBD1 as a possible D gene (6 bases). CDR1 MGHRA and CDR2 YSYEKL come from the germline V gene. CDR3 size: 15 residues. Trimming took off 4 bases at V and 4 bases at J, with 16 bases between the two ends. CDR3: CASSPLGGAGTEAFF. DNA for the CDR3: TGCGCCAGCAGCCCACTCGGGGGGGCCGGCACTGAAGCTTTCTTT.

The V and J genes are TRBV7-2 and TRBJ2-5, with D tentatively TRBD2 (5 bases). The CDR3 is made up of 15 amino acids. V lost 2 bases and J lost 1, with 11 bases in between. CDR1 is SGHTA and CDR2 is FQGNSA in the germline V gene. The CDR3 reads CASSLLGLSQETQYF. CDR3 coding DNA: TGTGCCAGCAGCTTACTTGGACTGTCCCAAGAGACCCAGTACTTC.

In DNA form, the CDR3 reads TGTGCCAGCAGCCCCGGACACGCGAACACCGGGGAGCTGTTTTTT. The encoded protein is CASSPGHANTGELFF. V is TRBV7-3 and J is TRBJ2-2; maybe TRBD1 (5 bases). This CDR3 is built from 15 residues. Trimming pared 5 bases from V and 0 bases from J, leaving 10 bases between. CDR1 SGHTA and CDR2 FQGTGA come from the germline V gene.

V gene TRBV9 combines with J gene TRBJ1-1, with D possibly being TRBD1 (5 bases). This CDR3 region has 14 residues. V lost 3 bases to trimming and J lost 4 bases, with 13 bases between them. Germline V gene data show CDR1 as SGDLS and CDR2 as YYNGEE. The DNA of the CDR3 is TGTGCCAGCAGCGCCCGTGGGGGGTTCACTGAAGCTTTCTTT. Translation: CASSARGGFTEAFF.

This sequence joins TRBV25-1 and TRBJ2-1; no clear D. Germline V gene data show CDR1 as MGHDK and CDR2 as SYGVNS. V was cut by 10 bases and J by 4 bases, with 20 bases left in between. This CDR3 comprises 15 residues. The CDR3 region has the DNA TGTGCCAACTCCACGCGGCTTCTTGGGTACAATGAGCAGTTCTTC. The encoded protein is CANSTRLLGYNEQFF.

V and J are TRBV10-3 and TRBJ2-1, with TRBD1 identical over 9 bases. From germline, CDR1 is ENHRY and CDR2 SYGVKD. This CDR3 has 14 amino acids. The junction had 7 bases not matched to a gene; V was cut back by 4 bases and J by 9 bases. CDR3 residues: CAISADRGRGEQFF. The CDR3 nucleotides are TGTGCCATCAGTGCCGACAGGGGGAGGGGTGAGCAGTTCTTC.

The genes are TRBV9 and TRBJ2-2; a possible D gene is TRBD1 (6 bases). With 6 bases removed from V and 3 bases from J, the gap between germline ends came to 18 bases. There are 16 residues in the CDR3. Germline CDR1 is SGDLS and CDR2 is YYNGEE. CDR3 loop: CASTKATGSYTGELFF. The CDR3 bases are TGTGCCAGCACCAAAGCCACAGGGTCTTACACCGGGGAGCTGTTTTTT.

V is TRBV15 and J is TRBJ2-5, with TRBD1 matching 7 bases. Unmatched junction bases numbered 12, after V lost 3 bases and J lost 5 bases. This CDR3 has 16 residues. In germline, CDR1 is LNHNV, CDR2 YYDKDF (reference sequence). As DNA, the CDR3 is TGTGCCACCAGCAGCCGCTTCGGACAGGCAGGGGAGACCCAGTACTTC. Translated: CATSSRFGQAGETQYF.